These 28 T cell receptor beta chains originate from one sample sequenced in a study of patients and donors after allogeneic stem cell transplantation. TCRdb analysed the RT-PCR reads with MiXCR anew, one entry per CDR3 protein. The sample has 110,000 or so distinct CDR3 sequences, around 38% seen once. The sequenced sample consisted of blood, either unsorted or a sorted T cell fraction (not recorded which). Source of these receptors: a human donor who was either an allogeneic HSCT recipient or a stem cell or donor lymphocyte infusion donor (not recorded which). It is not recorded whose cells these are; they may come from a transplant donor.

DNA for the CDR3: TGTGCCAGCAGCTTTTGGCAGGGGGATGAAAAACTGTTTTTT. Encoded protein: CASSFWQGDEKLFF. The chain uses TRBV7-8 and TRBJ1-4, with 7 bases matching TRBD1. CDR1 and CDR2 from the germline V gene are SGHVS and FQNEAQ. V dropped 3 bases and J dropped 6; count of bases not matched to a gene: 4. The CDR3 covers 14 residues.

The V call is TRBV7-8, the J call TRBJ1-1; possible D gene TRBD1, 5 bases. This CDR3 is built from 17 residues. Trimming removed 5 bases at V and 0 bases at J, with 19 bases between. CDR1 is SGHVS, CDR2 FQNEAQ, per germline. CDR3 nucleotides: TGTGCCAGCAGCATGAGACAGATACAATCCATGAACACTGAAGCTTTCTTT. Residues: CASSMRQIQSMNTEAFF.

This clonotype was counted between two and nine times. The chain recombines TRBV27 with TRBJ2-1, with 10 bases that match TRBD2. Germline V CDR1 and CDR2: MNHEY, SMNVEV (reference sequence). V lost 0 bases and J lost 4; bases outside the gene matches: 3. The CDR3 is 16 amino acids. CDR3 nucleotides: TGTGCCAGCAGTTTATCTAGCGGGAGGCGATACAATGAGCAGTTCTTC. Its translation is CASSLSSGRRYNEQFF.

V usage is TRBV5-5 and J usage is TRBJ1-4, with unresolved D. The germline CDR1 and CDR2 sequences are SGHKS and YYEKEE (reference sequence). There are 14 residues in the CDR3. V lost 4 bases, J lost 0 bases, and 7 bases lay in between. The CDR3 reads CASSLDSTNEKLFF. In DNA, the CDR3 is TGTGCCAGCAGCCTGGACTCAACTAATGAAAAACTGTTTTTT.

This clonotype was detected a few times. The chain is built from TRBV4-3 and TRBJ2-7, with D perhaps matching TRBD2 (6 bases). Germline values: CDR1 LGHNA, CDR2 YSLEER. The V end was cut by 3 bases, the J end by 2 bases, with 11 bases between. The CDR3 loop spans 14 amino acids. The CDR3 here is CASSQGRLAYEQYF. In DNA, the CDR3 is TGCGCCAGCAGCCAGGGGAGGTTAGCCTACGAGCAGTACTTC.

This chain links TRBV7-9 with TRBJ2-1, with 7 bases fitting TRBD2. In germline, CDR1 is SEHNR, CDR2 FQNEAQ (reference sequence). The CDR3 loop spans 17 amino acids. V gave up 1 base and J gave up 4 bases; unmatched junction bases: 10. CDR3 sequence: CASSLEGWASGYNEQFF. The CDR3 region has the DNA TGTGCCAGCAGCTTAGAAGGGTGGGCTAGCGGATACAATGAGCAGTTCTTC.

The gene calls are TRBV20-1 and TRBJ1-5, with D uncertain. The CDR3 loop spans 13 amino acids. Germline V gene lookup returns CDR1 DFQATT and CDR2 SNEGSKA (reference sequence). V lost 1 base and J 0 bases, leaving 4 bases between the germline ends. CDR3 loop: CSARGDSNQPQHF. CDR3 DNA sequence: TGCAGTGCTAGAGGGGATAGCAATCAGCCCCAGCATTTT.

The DNA of the CDR3 is TGCAGTGCTAGAACCCCTCGGGCAGGGAAAGCGATGAACACTGAAGCTTTCTTT. Its protein product is CSARTPRAGKAMNTEAFF. This chain joins TRBV20-1 and TRBJ1-1, with a possible D match to TRBD1 (5 bases). Germline loops: CDR1 DFQATT, CDR2 SNEGSKA (reference sequence). Between the trimmed V and J ends, which lost 2 bases and 0 bases, there was a span of 22 bases. This CDR3 spans 18 amino acids.

The chain has TRBV7-2 and TRBJ1-2; D ambiguous. V was clipped by 4 bases and J by 8 bases, with 23 bases between them. The CDR3 is 16 amino acids. In germline, CDR1 is SGHTA, CDR2 FQGNSA. CDR3 sequence: CASSSIVTATTEGYTF. In DNA, the CDR3 is TGTGCCAGCAGCTCGATCGTGACCGCTACTACGGAAGGCTACACCTTC.

This clonotype was picked up a small number of times. V usage is TRBV6-2 or TRBV6-3 and J usage is TRBJ1-2; TRBD1 matches 7 bases. This CDR3 contains 17 residues. Germline values: CDR1 MNHEY, CDR2 SVGEGT. With 5 bases clipped from V and 3 bases from J, the junction kept 15 bases outside the gene matches. The DNA for the CDR3 is TGTGCCAGCAGTGAGTTTACAGGGGACGTGCCCCACTATGGCTACACCTTC. The encoded protein is CASSEFTGDVPHYGYTF.

This clonotype was counted only a few times. The genes are TRBV29-1 and TRBJ1-2, with D possibly TRBD1 on 6 matching bases. The CDR3 has 15 residues. Trimming left V 3 bases short and J 3 bases short, with 17 bases between. Per germline, CDR1 SQVTM and CDR2 ANQGSEA. The CDR3 here is CSVDRTGGGDYGYTF. The DNA of the CDR3 is TGCAGCGTTGATCGTACAGGAGGGGGGGACTATGGCTACACCTTC. Filled out from reference TRBV29-1 and TRBJ1-2, the complete variable domain reads SAVISQKPSRDICQRGTSLTIQCQVDSQVTMMFWYRQQPGQSLTLIATANQGSEATYESGFVIDKFPISRPNLTFSTLTVSNMSPEDSSIYLCSVDRTGGGDYGYTFGSGTRLTVV.

This clonotype has a single count. The genes are TRBV14 and TRBJ1-2; D not resolved. V lost 3 bases to trimming and J lost 5 bases, with 16 bases between them. Germline CDR1 and CDR2: SGHDN and FVKESK. The CDR3 is 15 residues long. CDR3 nucleotide sequence: TGTGCCAGCAGCCAGGACCCTATCTTATTATATGGCTACACCTTC. Translated: CASSQDPILLYGYTF.

This clonotype was detected only a few times. The V call is TRBV7-2, the J call TRBJ1-6; TRBD1 agrees at 8 bases. The ends lost 5 bases at V and 0 bases at J; junction bases unmatched: 3. Germline CDR1 reads SGHTA; CDR2 reads FQGNSA. The CDR3 is 16 amino acids. CDR3 nucleotides: TGTGCCAGCAGCCGGACAGGGAGCTCCTATAATTCACCCCTCCACTTT. Protein: CASSRTGSSYNSPLHF.

CDR3 protein: CASSQGTSGPPETQYF. CDR3 DNA: TGCGCCAGCAGCCAAGGGACTAGCGGTCCCCCAGAGACCCAGTACTTC. This chain joins TRBV5-1 and TRBJ2-5; 11 bases fit TRBD2. This CDR3 contains 16 residues. CDR1 is SGHRS, CDR2 YFSETQ, per germline. The V gene end was trimmed by 4 bases and the J gene end by 4 bases; junction bases not matched to a gene: 9.

This clonotype was seen a handful of times. This rearrangement joins TRBV9 to TRBJ1-6; no firm D call. The V gene's germline CDR1 is SGDLS and CDR2 YYNGEE. The CDR3 totals 14 residues. The V gene lost 3 bases and the J gene lost 3 bases, with 7 bases spanning the gap. In DNA, the CDR3 is TGTGCCAGCAGCGGGGTAGGCTATAATTCACCCCTCCACTTT. Encoded protein: CASSGVGYNSPLHF.

This clonotype was seen more than once but under ten times. The genes are TRBV7-2 and TRBJ1-6; D perhaps matches TRBD1 (5 bases). This CDR3 contains 15 residues. V gave up 0 bases and J gave up 6 bases, with 9 bases separating them. Germline V CDR1 and CDR2: SGHTA, FQGNSA. The CDR3 region has the DNA TGTGCCAGCAGCTTAGCGGCAGGGATTAATTCACCCCTCCACTTT. Translated, it gives CASSLAAGINSPLHF.

The chain couples TRBV18 to TRBJ1-3, with unresolved D. The CDR3 totals 14 residues. Germline CDR1 is KGHSH and CDR2 is LQKENI. V was pared by 6 bases and J by 4 bases, with 13 bases between. The CDR3 protein is CASSRGGDGNTIYF. CDR3 DNA: TGTGCCAGCTCCCGGGGAGGAGACGGAAACACCATATATTTT.

The J gene is TRBJ1-1, the V gene TRBV20-1; 8 bases align to TRBD1. The CDR3 spans 13 residues. J was trimmed by 7 bases and V by 3 bases; bases with no gene match: 7. The germline V gene encodes CDR1 DFQATT and CDR2 SNEGSKA (reference sequence). Written as DNA, the CDR3 is TGCAGTGCTAGGACCCAGGGGGCAGGTGAAGCTTTCTTT. Protein product: CSARTQGAGEAFF.

In its sample, this clonotype was seen many times. The chain joins TRBV12-3 or TRBV12-4 to TRBJ1-6; D is undetermined. This CDR3 contains 11 residues. V lost 8 bases, J lost 11 bases, and 10 bases lay in between. The chain's CDR3 is CASSLGAPLHF. DNA for the CDR3: TGTGCCAGCTCTTTGGGTGCACCCCTCCACTTT.

In its sample, this clonotype was seen a few times. The rearrangement uses TRBV6-6 and TRBJ1-2; no firm D call. Trimming left V 7 bases short and J 8 bases short, with 11 bases between. CDR1 MNHNY and CDR2 SVGAGI come from the germline V gene (reference sequence). The CDR3 covers 11 residues. CDR3 sequence (DNA): TGTGCCAGCACCTGGAGCGGCGGCTACACCTTC. Translating gives CASTWSGGYTF.

This clonotype appeared a few times. The chain links TRBV20-1 to TRBJ1-1, with 7 nucleotides matching TRBD1. The germline CDR1 and CDR2 sequences are DFQATT and SNEGSKA (reference sequence). This CDR3 is 13 amino acids long. Losses at the gene ends were 3 bases for V and 4 bases for J; bases not matched to a gene: 5. In DNA form, the CDR3 reads TGCAGTGCTAGTCACCCAGGGGGCACTGAAGCTTTCTTT. This codes for CSASHPGGTEAFF.

The chain uses TRBV12-3 or TRBV12-4 and TRBJ2-2; TRBD2 might be the D (5 bases). V was trimmed by 1 base and J by 1 base, leaving 10 bases between them. CDR3 length: 16 amino acids. CDR3 region: CASSLEAVLNTGELFF. CDR3 coding DNA: TGTGCCAGCAGTTTAGAAGCGGTCCTGAACACCGGGGAGCTGTTTTTT.

CDR3 sequence reads: CASSQAPGQGPGYTF. The CDR3 DNA is TGTGCCAGCAGTCAAGCACCGGGACAGGGTCCCGGCTACACCTTC. This sequence joins TRBV28 and TRBJ1-2; 9 bases are a match to TRBD1. Germline trimming cut 5 bases from V and 8 bases from J; bases unmatched to any gene: 12. Germline CDR1 MDHEN, CDR2 SYDVKM. The CDR3 has 15 residues.

The genes are TRBV12-3 or TRBV12-4 and TRBJ1-2; D is uncertain. CDR3 size: 13 residues. V lost 3 bases to trimming and J lost 5 bases, with 10 bases between them. CDR3 nucleotides: TGTGCCAGCAGTTTCGGACGGGAATATGGCTACACCTTC. This sequence encodes CASSFGREYGYTF.

The chain uses TRBV29-1 and TRBJ1-1; D remains ambiguous. The germline gives CDR1 SQVTM, CDR2 ANQGSEA. The ends were cut back, 3 bases at V and 7 bases at J, with 12 bases in the middle. The length of the CDR3 is 12 residues. CDR3: CSVEAGFDEAFF. The DNA for the CDR3 is TGCAGCGTTGAGGCAGGCTTTGATGAAGCTTTCTTT.

The chain has TRBV4-3 and TRBJ2-7; D perhaps matches TRBD2 (6 bases). V was trimmed by 0 bases and J by 5 bases, leaving 14 bases between them. The CDR3 runs 15 residues. Germline CDR1 and CDR2: LGHNA and YSLEER. In DNA form, the CDR3 reads TGCGCCAGCAGCCAAGAAGGTTTCGGGAGCCACGAGCAGTACTTC. Translated, it gives CASSQEGFGSHEQYF.

The chain combines TRBV7-9 with TRBJ1-1, with D unresolved. The CDR3 extends over 14 amino acids. The V gene's germline CDR1 is SEHNR and CDR2 FQNEAQ (reference sequence). Trimming took 5 bases from V and 9 from J, leaving 19 bases between them. DNA for the CDR3: TGTGCCAGCAGCCCACGACCCACCGCCTCTAAAGCTTTCTTT. Translated, it gives CASSPRPTASKAFF.

The sample holds a few counts of this clonotype. The chain couples TRBV18 to TRBJ1-1; a weak D match, TRBD1 (6 bases). From germline, CDR1 is KGHSH and CDR2 LQKENI. Trimming cost V 6 bases and J 1 base, with 15 bases left between them. The CDR3 is 15 amino acids. CDR3 loop: CASSPQQGKNTEAFF. The CDR3 bases are TGTGCCAGCTCGCCCCAACAGGGCAAGAACACTGAAGCTTTCTTT.